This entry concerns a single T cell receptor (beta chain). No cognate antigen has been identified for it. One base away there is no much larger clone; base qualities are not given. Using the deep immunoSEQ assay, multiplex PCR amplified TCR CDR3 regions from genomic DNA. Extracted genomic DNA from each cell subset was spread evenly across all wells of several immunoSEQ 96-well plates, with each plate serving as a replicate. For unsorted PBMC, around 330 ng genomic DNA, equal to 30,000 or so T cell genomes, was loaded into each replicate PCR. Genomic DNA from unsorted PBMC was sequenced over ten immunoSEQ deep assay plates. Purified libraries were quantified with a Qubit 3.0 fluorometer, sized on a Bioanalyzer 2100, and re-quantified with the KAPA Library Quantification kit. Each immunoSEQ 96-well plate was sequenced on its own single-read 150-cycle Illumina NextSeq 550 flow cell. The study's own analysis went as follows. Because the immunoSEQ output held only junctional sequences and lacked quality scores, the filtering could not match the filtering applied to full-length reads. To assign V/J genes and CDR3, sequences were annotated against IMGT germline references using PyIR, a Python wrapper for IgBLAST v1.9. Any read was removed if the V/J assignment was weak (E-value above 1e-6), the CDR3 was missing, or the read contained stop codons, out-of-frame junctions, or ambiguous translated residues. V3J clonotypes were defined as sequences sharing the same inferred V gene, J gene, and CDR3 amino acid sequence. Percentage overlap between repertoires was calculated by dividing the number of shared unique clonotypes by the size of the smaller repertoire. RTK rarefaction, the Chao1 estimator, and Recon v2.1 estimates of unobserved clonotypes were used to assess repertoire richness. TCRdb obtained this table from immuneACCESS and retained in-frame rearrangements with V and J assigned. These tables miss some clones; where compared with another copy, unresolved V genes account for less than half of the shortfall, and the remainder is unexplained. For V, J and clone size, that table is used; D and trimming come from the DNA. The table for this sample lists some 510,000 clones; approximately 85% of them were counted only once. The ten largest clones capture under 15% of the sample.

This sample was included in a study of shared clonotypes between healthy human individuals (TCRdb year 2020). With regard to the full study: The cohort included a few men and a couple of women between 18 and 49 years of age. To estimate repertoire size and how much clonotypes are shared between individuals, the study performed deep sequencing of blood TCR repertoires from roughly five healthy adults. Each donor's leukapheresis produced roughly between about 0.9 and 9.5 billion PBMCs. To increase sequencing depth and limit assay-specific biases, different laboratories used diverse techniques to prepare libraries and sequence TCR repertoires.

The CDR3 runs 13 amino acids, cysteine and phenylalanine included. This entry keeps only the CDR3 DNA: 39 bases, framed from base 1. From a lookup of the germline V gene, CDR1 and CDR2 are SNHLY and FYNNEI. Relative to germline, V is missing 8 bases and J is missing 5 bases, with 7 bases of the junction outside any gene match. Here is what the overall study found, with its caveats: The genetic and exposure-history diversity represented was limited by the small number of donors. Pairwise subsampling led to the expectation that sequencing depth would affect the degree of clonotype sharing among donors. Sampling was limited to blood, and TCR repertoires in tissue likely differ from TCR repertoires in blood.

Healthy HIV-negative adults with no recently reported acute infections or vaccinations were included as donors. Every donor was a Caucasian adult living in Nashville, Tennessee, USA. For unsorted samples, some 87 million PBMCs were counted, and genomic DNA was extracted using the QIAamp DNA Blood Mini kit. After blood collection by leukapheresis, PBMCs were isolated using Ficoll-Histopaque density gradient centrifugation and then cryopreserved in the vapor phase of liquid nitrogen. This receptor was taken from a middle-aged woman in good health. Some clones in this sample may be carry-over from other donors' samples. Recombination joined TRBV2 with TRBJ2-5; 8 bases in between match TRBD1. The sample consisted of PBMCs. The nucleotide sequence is TGTGCCAGCGGGGACAGGCGTGAGGAGACCCAGTACTTC. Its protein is CASGDRREETQYF.